One sample yielded the 16 T cell receptor beta chains listed below, sequenced in a study of T-cell memory formation after mild COVID-19. TCRdb called the 5' RACE reads again in MiXCR, with one record for every CDR3 protein. The data contain 530,000 or so distinct CDR3 sequences, 17% of them singletons. The sequenced sample was PBMCs or a T cell subset sorted from them (not recorded which). These receptor sequences come from an adult woman who had mild COVID-19 (a few samples of this study predate the infection). Cell type and time point are not known.

At least ten counts were recorded for this clonotype. This sequence joins TRBV6-5 and TRBJ2-5; 10 positions match TRBD2. V shed 5 bases, J shed 3 bases, and the junction held 21 bases outside the gene matches. Germline CDR1 and CDR2: MNHEY and SVGAGI. The CDR3 consists of 20 residues. The CDR3 here is CASSPEAPIGLAGDEETQYF. The CDR3 region has the DNA TGTGCCAGCAGTCCCGAGGCCCCAATCGGGCTAGCGGGGGATGAAGAGACCCAGTACTTC.

The chain recombines TRBV4-3 with TRBJ2-7; perhaps TRBD2 as D (5 bases). CDR1 LGHNA and CDR2 YSLEER come from the germline V gene. V lost 4 bases, J lost 4 bases, and 14 bases lay in between. This CDR3 is built from 14 residues. This chain's CDR3 is CASSPSEGAYEQYF. In DNA form, the CDR3 reads TGCGCCAGCAGCCCATCCGAGGGAGCTTACGAGCAGTACTTC.

The rearrangement links TRBV20-1 to TRBJ2-7, with a possible D match to TRBD1 (6 bases). The CDR3 length is 12 residues. CDR1 and CDR2 (germline): DFQATT, SNEGSKA (reference sequence). V lost 8 bases, J lost 6 bases, and 17 bases lay in between. This chain's CDR3 is CSLEGVPGEQYF. Written as DNA, the CDR3 is TGCAGTTTAGAGGGGGTACCGGGCGAGCAGTACTTC.

The V gene is TRBV6-1, the J gene TRBJ2-7; TRBD1 is a possible D gene (5 bases). The germline V gene encodes CDR1 MNHNS and CDR2 SASEGT. V was trimmed by 5 bases and J by 2 bases, leaving 13 bases between them. CDR3 length equals 14 residues. CDR3 protein: CASSTQGGTYEQYF. In nucleotides, the CDR3 is TGTGCCAGCAGTACCCAGGGCGGAACCTACGAGCAGTACTTC.

This clonotype has a count of ten or more. V usage is TRBV12-3 or TRBV12-4 and J usage is TRBJ2-5; D possibly matches TRBD1 or TRBD2 (6 bases each). This CDR3 comprises 13 residues. V lost 3 bases and J 5 bases, leaving 10 bases between the germline ends. The CDR3 DNA reads as TGTGCCAGCAGTTTTGGGGGGCGGGAGACCCAGTACTTC. Translation: CASSFGGRETQYF.

This clonotype was recorded once. The CDR3 protein is CASSPAGARANTGELFF. CDR3 nucleotide sequence: TGTGCCAGCAGCCCTGCAGGGGCCCGCGCGAACACCGGGGAGCTGTTTTTT. The J gene is TRBJ2-2, the V gene TRBV6-2 or TRBV6-3; a possible D gene is TRBD1 (6 bases). CDR3 length: 17 amino acids. Germline CDR1 and CDR2: MNHEY and SVGEGT. The ends were cut back, 6 bases at V and 0 bases at J, with 17 bases in the middle.

The chain has TRBV7-6 and TRBJ2-7; D ambiguous. V lost 1 base and J 6 bases, leaving 13 bases between the germline ends. Germline lookup yields CDR1 SGHVS and CDR2 FNYEAQ. The CDR3 loop spans 14 amino acids. The CDR3 here is CASSLGSPGSEQYF. CDR3 bases: TGTGCCAGCAGCTTAGGGTCCCCCGGGTCCGAGCAGTACTTC.

This clonotype was seen a few times. The J gene is TRBJ2-5, the V gene TRBV19, with 10 bases fitting TRBD1. Germline V CDR1 and CDR2: LNHDA, SQIVND (reference sequence). The V gene end was trimmed by 2 bases and the J gene end by 4 bases; junction bases not matched to a gene: 7. There are 16 residues in the CDR3. CDR3 sequence (DNA): TGTGCCAGTAGTATAACGGGACAGGGGCATGCAGAGACCCAGTACTTC. This encodes CASSITGQGHAETQYF.

This clonotype was counted a few times. The V and J genes are TRBV12-3 or TRBV12-4 and TRBJ1-5, with D possibly TRBD1 on 5 matching bases. Trimming left V 3 bases short and J 2 bases short, with 11 bases between. The CDR3 has 15 amino acids. The CDR3 here is CASSLGGLRNQPQHF. The CDR3 DNA sequence: TGTGCCAGCAGTTTGGGGGGACTTCGCAATCAGCCCCAGCATTTT.

V gene TRBV6-2 or TRBV6-3 combines with J gene TRBJ1-1, with unresolved D. V lost 7 bases to trimming and J lost 4 bases, with 10 bases between them. Germline assignment: CDR1 MNHEY and CDR2 SVGEGT. The CDR3 runs to 12 residues. In DNA, the CDR3 is TGTGCCAGCAATGATTGGAGCACTGAAGCTTTCTTT. As protein: CASNDWSTEAFF.

This clonotype was seen only a few times. The rearrangement uses TRBV18 and TRBJ2-1; 9 bases are a match to TRBD2. V was clipped by 3 bases and J by 8 bases; unmatched bases: 8. CDR3 length: 15 amino acids. Per the germline V gene, CDR1 is KGHSH and CDR2 is LQKENI. The CDR3 coding sequence is TGTGCCAGCTCACCGCAGGGACTAGCAGCCGATGAGCAGTTCTTC. The encoded protein is CASSPQGLAADEQFF.

In this sample, this clonotype turned up many times. The genes are TRBV5-1 and TRBJ2-1, with 9 bases matching TRBD1. CDR3 length equals 15 residues. V gave up 0 bases and J gave up 5 bases; unmatched junction bases: 3. Germline values: CDR1 SGHRS, CDR2 YFSETQ. Here the CDR3 DNA reads TGCGCCAGCAGCTTGGCCGGGACAGGGAACAATGAGCAGTTCTTC. It encodes CASSLAGTGNNEQFF. The whole variable domain, filled in from reference TRBV5-1 and TRBJ2-1, reads KAGVTQTPRYLIKTRGQQVTLSCSPISGHRSVSWYQQTPGQGLQFLFEYFSETQRNKGNFPGRFSGRQFSNSRSEMNVSTLELGDSALYLCASSLAGTGNNEQFFGPGTRLTVL.

This clonotype occurred a few times. CDR3 DNA: TGTGCCAGCAGTTACTCGCCCGGGACCAAGCAGTTCTTC. It codes for CASSYSPGTKQFF. The rearrangement uses TRBV6-2 or TRBV6-3 and TRBJ2-1, with D possibly called TRBD1 or TRBD2 (5 bases each). The CDR3 spans 13 residues. Germline V gene lookup returns CDR1 MNHEY and CDR2 SVGEGT. The ends were cut back, 0 bases at V and 11 bases at J, with 11 bases in the middle.

This clonotype appeared a few times. This chain links TRBV5-1 with TRBJ2-3, with 8 positions matching TRBD1. The V gene end was trimmed by 9 bases and the J gene end by 4 bases; junction bases not matched to a gene: 10. The CDR3 totals 14 residues. Germline-derived CDR1 and CDR2 are SGHRS and YFSETQ. CDR3 DNA sequence: TGCGCCACCGGGACAGGCCCCGGGGCAGATACGCAGTATTTT. Amino acids: CATGTGPGADTQYF.

The V gene is TRBV4-1, the J gene TRBJ2-7; 13 bases fit TRBD2. The V gene's germline CDR1 is MGHRA and CDR2 YSYEKL. Losses at the gene ends were 3 bases for V and 6 bases for J; bases not matched to a gene: 5. The CDR3 runs to 15 residues. The CDR3 region has the DNA TGCGCCAGCAGCCACCCCGGACTAGCGGGGGCCGAGCAGTACTTC. It translates to CASSHPGLAGAEQYF.

This chain connects TRBV20-1 to TRBJ2-5; no clear D gene. Trimming pared 6 bases from V and 5 bases from J, leaving 4 bases between. This CDR3 spans 9 amino acids. From germline, CDR1 is DFQATT and CDR2 SNEGSKA (reference sequence). The chain's CDR3 is CSARETQYF. The CDR3 nucleotides are TGCAGTGCCCGGGAGACCCAGTACTTC.